Sequencing of this TCR beta chain was carried out in a study of blood T cell repertoires in COVID-19. Study as a whole: Italy, Spain and the United States were the sources of the convalescent and acute COVID-19 samples. T cells, B-cell-depleted T cells, or PBMCs provided the cDNA or gDNA that served as material.

Original handling: The authors estimated nucleated cell counts from reference gene primer amplification. Repertoires were generated with immunoSEQ multiplex PCR, while TCRdb's copy carries only in-frame clones and drops some. That table is the source of V, J and clone size, and D and trimming were worked out from the DNA. The data show hundreds of thousands of clones, 83% seen once. The CDR3 sequence is 14 residues long. The V gene's germline CDR1 is MDHEN and CDR2 SYDVKM. Trimming took 5 bases from V and 2 from J, leaving 9 bases between them. This receptor was taken from a woman between 50 and 59 years old with acute or convalescent COVID-19. The chain combines TRBV28 with TRBJ2-2; D not resolved. The material sequenced was peripheral blood. This chain's CDR3 is CASSVDINTGELFF. The CDR3 region has the DNA TGTGCCAGCAGTGTAGATATTAACACCGGGGAGCTGTTTTTT.